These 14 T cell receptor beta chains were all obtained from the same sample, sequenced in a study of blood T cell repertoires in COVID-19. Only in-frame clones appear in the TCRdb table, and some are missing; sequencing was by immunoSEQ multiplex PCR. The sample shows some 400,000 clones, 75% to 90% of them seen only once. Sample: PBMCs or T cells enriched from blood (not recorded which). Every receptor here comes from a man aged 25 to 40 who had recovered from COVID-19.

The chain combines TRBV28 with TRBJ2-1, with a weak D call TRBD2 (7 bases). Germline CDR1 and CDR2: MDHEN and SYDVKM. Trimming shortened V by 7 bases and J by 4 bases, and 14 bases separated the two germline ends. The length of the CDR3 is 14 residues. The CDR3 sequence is CASNWRGGYNEQFF. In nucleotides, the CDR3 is TGTGCCAGCAACTGGAGGGGGGGATACAATGAGCAGTTCTTC. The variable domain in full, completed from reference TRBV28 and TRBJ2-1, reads DVKVTQSSRYLVKRTGEKVFLECVQDMDHENMFWYRQDPGLGLRLIYFSYDVKMKEKGDIPEGYSVSREKKERFSLILESASTNQTSMYLCASNWRGGYNEQFFGPGTRLTVL.

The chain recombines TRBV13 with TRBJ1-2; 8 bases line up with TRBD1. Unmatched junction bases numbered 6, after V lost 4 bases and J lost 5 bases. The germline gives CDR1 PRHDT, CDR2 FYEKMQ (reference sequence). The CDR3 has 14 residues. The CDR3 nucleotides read TGTGCCAGCAGCTCCCAGGGGGCAGGTTATGGCTACACCTTC. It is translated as CASSSQGAGYGYTF.

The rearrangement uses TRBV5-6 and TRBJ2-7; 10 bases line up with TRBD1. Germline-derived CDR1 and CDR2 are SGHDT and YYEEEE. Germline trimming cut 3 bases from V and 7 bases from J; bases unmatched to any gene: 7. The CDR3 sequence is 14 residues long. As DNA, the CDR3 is TGTGCCAGCAGCTCCCGGACAGGGGGTTCGGAGCAGTACTTC. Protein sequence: CASSSRTGGSEQYF.

The CDR3 sequence is CASSLPTGGSTDTQYF. In DNA, the CDR3 is TGCGCCAGCAGCTTGCCGACAGGAGGCAGCACAGATACGCAGTATTTT. The rearrangement joins TRBV5-1 to TRBJ2-3; the D gene is possibly TRBD1 (6 bases). The germline gives CDR1 SGHRS, CDR2 YFSETQ. This CDR3 region has 16 residues. V was shortened by 1 base and J by 0 bases, with 12 bases between the two germline ends.

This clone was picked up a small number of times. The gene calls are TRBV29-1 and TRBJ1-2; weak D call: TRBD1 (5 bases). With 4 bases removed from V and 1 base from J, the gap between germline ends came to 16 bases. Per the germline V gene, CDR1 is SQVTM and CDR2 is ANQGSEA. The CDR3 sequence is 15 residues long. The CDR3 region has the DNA TGCAGCGTTGGGGGTCCCGGGGGTGGTAACTATGGCTACACCTTC. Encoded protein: CSVGGPGGGNYGYTF.

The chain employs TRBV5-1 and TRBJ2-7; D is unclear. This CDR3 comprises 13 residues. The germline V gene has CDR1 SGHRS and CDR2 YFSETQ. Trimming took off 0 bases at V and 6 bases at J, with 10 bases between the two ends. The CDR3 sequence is CASSLARDLEQYF. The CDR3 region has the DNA TGCGCCAGCAGCTTGGCGAGAGATCTCGAGCAGTACTTC.

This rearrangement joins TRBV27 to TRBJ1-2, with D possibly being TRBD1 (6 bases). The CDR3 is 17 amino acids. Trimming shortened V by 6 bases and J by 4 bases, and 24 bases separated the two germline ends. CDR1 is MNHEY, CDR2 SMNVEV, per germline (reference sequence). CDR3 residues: CASSSSGGARSGYGYTF. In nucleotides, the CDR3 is TGTGCCAGCAGCTCGAGTGGGGGGGCGAGATCTGGCTATGGCTACACCTTC.

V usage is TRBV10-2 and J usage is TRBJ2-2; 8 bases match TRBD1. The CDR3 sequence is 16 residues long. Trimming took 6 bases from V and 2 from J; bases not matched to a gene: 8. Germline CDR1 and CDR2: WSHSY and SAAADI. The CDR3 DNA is TGCGCCAGCAGGGCCTGGCAGGGGGCTAACACCGGGGAGCTGTTTTTT. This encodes CASRAWQGANTGELFF.

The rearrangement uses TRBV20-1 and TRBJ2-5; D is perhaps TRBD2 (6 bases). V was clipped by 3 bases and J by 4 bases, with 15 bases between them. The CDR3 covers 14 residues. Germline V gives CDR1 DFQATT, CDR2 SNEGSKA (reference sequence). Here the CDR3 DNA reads TGCAGTGCTAGTGTTACGGGGGTACCAGAGACCCAGTACTTC. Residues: CSASVTGVPETQYF.

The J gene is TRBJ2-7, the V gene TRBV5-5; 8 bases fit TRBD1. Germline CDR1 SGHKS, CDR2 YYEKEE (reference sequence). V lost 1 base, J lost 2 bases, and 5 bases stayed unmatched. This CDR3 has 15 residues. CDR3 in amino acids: CASSLRTGPTYEQYF. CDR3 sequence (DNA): TGTGCCAGCAGCTTGAGGACAGGGCCCACCTACGAGCAGTACTTC.

The CDR3 region has the DNA TGTGCCAGCAGCCAAGATTGGGGGCAGGGGGCGTACAATGAGCAGTTCTTC. Translated: CASSQDWGQGAYNEQFF. The V call is TRBV3-1 (or the pseudogene TRBV3-2), the J call TRBJ2-1; 8 bases map to TRBD1. With V trimmed by 0 bases and J by 4 bases, 8 bases remained unmatched. Looked up from germline, CDR1 is LGHDT and CDR2 is YNNKEL (reference sequence). This CDR3 has 17 residues.

The CDR3 spells CASRDFYEQYF. In DNA form, the CDR3 reads TGTGCCAGCAGGGACTTCTACGAGCAGTACTTC. The V and J genes are TRBV2 and TRBJ2-7, with D perhaps TRBD2 (5 bases). Germline CDR1 is SNHLY and CDR2 is FYNNEI. This CDR3 has 11 amino acids. Trimming left V 6 bases short and J 3 bases short, with 6 bases between.

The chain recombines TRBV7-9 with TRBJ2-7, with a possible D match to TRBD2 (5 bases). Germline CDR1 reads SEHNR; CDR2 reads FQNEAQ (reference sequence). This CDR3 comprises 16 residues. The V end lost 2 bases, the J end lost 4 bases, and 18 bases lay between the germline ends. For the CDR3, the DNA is TGTGCCAGCAGCTTATCTAGAGCGGCGTCCGGTTACGAGCAGTACTTC. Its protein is CASSLSRAASGYEQYF.

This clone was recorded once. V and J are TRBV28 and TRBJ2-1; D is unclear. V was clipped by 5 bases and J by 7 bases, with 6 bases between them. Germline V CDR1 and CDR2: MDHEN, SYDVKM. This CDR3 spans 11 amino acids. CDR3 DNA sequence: TGTGCCAGCAGTCCCCTGAATGAGCAGTTCTTC. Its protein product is CASSPLNEQFF.